Listed here are 32 T cell receptor beta chains from one sample, sequenced in a study of control samples from healthy donors and cancer patients. The protocol was immunoSEQ multiplex PCR, while the TCRdb copy is restricted to in-frame clones and leaves out a portion. The sample lists more than 10,000 clones, more than 85% occurring once. Material: PBMCs. The receptors originated from a man at least 80 years old with lung cancer.

J is TRBJ1-1 and V is TRBV5-1, with D tentatively TRBD1 (6 bases). Germline loops: CDR1 SGHRS, CDR2 YFSETQ. Deletions cut 5 bases from V and 0 bases from J, with 11 bases between. This CDR3 has 14 residues. The CDR3 coding sequence is TGCGCCAGCAGAGAAGGACAGATGAACACTGAAGCTTTCTTT. Translated, it gives CASREGQMNTEAFF.

This clone appeared a single time. V is TRBV6-2 or TRBV6-3 and J is TRBJ1-2; 7 nucleotides agree with TRBD1. The germline CDR1 and CDR2 sequences are MNHEY and SVGEGT. The CDR3 is made up of 13 amino acids. Trimming removed 5 bases from V and 2 bases from J; junction bases left unmatched: 2. CDR3 region: CASSDRDNYGYTF. The DNA for the CDR3 is TGTGCCAGCAGTGACAGGGACAACTATGGCTACACCTTC.

V usage is TRBV10-3 and J usage is TRBJ2-7; 8 bases are a match to TRBD2. Germline V gives CDR1 ENHRY, CDR2 SYGVKD. Trimming took 3 bases from V and 5 from J; bases not matched to a gene: 12. This CDR3 contains 16 residues. CDR3 sequence reads: CAISDQRAGVSHEQYF. DNA of the CDR3: TGTGCCATCAGTGACCAAAGAGCGGGGGTCAGCCACGAGCAGTACTTC.

The rearrangement links TRBV19 to TRBJ1-2; 9 nucleotides agree with TRBD1. The CDR3 extends over 14 amino acids. V lost 3 bases to trimming and J lost 5 bases; unmatched junction nucleotides: 4. Germline V gene data show CDR1 as LNHDA and CDR2 as SQIVND (reference sequence). CDR3 nucleotides: TGTGCCAGTAGTATGACACAGGGGGCTTATGGCTACACCTTC. Its protein product is CASSMTQGAYGYTF.

This chain connects TRBV5-4 to TRBJ2-3; 8 bases are shared with TRBD2. Germline CDR1 and CDR2: SGHNT and YYREEE (reference sequence). The CDR3 is made up of 16 amino acids. V was clipped by 4 bases and J by 5 bases; unmatched bases: 12. This CDR3 reads CASSLSGGAGGDTQYF. As DNA, the CDR3 is TGTGCCAGCAGCCTATCCGGGGGGGCCGGGGGAGATACGCAGTATTTT.

V gene TRBV19 combines with J gene TRBJ1-5, with 9 bases matching TRBD1. Germline values: CDR1 LNHDA, CDR2 SQIVND (reference sequence). This CDR3 contains 14 residues. With 6 bases clipped from V and 6 bases from J, the junction kept 6 bases outside the gene matches. The CDR3 DNA is TGTGCCAGTAGCTCCGGGACAGGGTTTCAGCCCCAGCATTTT. Residues: CASSSGTGFQPQHF.

The gene calls are TRBV10-3 and TRBJ1-2; maybe TRBD1 (6 bases). The CDR3 covers 14 residues. Between the trimmed V and J ends, which lost 4 bases and 2 bases, there was a span of 11 bases. The germline V gene has CDR1 ENHRY and CDR2 SYGVKD. CDR3 region: CAISAATGNYGYTF. CDR3 coding DNA: TGTGCCATCAGTGCCGCCACAGGGAACTATGGCTACACCTTC.

The chain links TRBV27 to TRBJ2-7, with TRBD2 matching over 14 bases. Trimming at V came to 6 bases and at J to 4 bases, leaving 2 bases not matched to a gene. This CDR3 region has 14 residues. From germline, CDR1 is MNHEY and CDR2 SMNVEV (reference sequence). The CDR3 spells CASRTSGGAYEQYF. CDR3 DNA sequence: TGTGCCAGCAGGACTAGCGGGGGGGCTTACGAGCAGTACTTC.

Here the CDR3 reads CASSVATSGVADTQYF. The DNA of the CDR3 is TGTGCCAGCAGCGTAGCTACGAGCGGGGTAGCAGATACGCAGTATTTT. The chain uses TRBV9 and TRBJ2-3; the match to TRBD2 covers 7 bases. CDR1 and CDR2 from the germline V gene are SGDLS and YYNGEE. The V gene end was trimmed by 0 bases and the J gene end by 4 bases; junction bases not matched to a gene: 8. CDR3 length: 16 amino acids.

The rearrangement joins TRBV13 to TRBJ2-3; 11 bases match TRBD1. Germline assignment: CDR1 PRHDT and CDR2 FYEKMQ (reference sequence). The CDR3 loop spans 16 amino acids. V lost 2 bases and J lost 4; bases outside the gene matches: 5. CDR3: CASSLRDRGYSDTQYF. CDR3 DNA sequence: TGTGCCAGCAGCTTAAGGGACAGGGGGTATTCAGATACGCAGTATTTT.

This chain links TRBV5-1 with TRBJ2-3; D gene unclear. Germline-derived CDR1 and CDR2 are SGHRS and YFSETQ. Trimming stripped 2 bases from V and 6 bases from J, with 13 bases between. This CDR3 is built from 14 residues. The CDR3 DNA reads as TGCGCCAGCAGCTTTGCCAGCCAGACGGATACGCAGTATTTT. This codes for CASSFASQTDTQYF.

The chain recombines TRBV4-2 with TRBJ2-1; TRBD2 might be the D (6 bases). The CDR3 spans 16 residues. CDR1 and CDR2 (germline): LGHNA, YNFKEQ. Trimming stripped 1 base from V and 5 bases from J, with 15 bases between. The chain's CDR3 is CASSQGTTSRDNEQFF. CDR3 coding DNA: TGTGCCAGCAGCCAAGGAACCACTAGCAGGGACAATGAGCAGTTCTTC.

This clone was found a few times. CDR3 protein: CASTLAGNGYTF. The CDR3 region has the DNA TGTGCCAGCACCCTGGCCGGGAACGGCTACACCTTC. V usage is TRBV12-3 or TRBV12-4 and J usage is TRBJ1-2, with D uncertain. CDR3 length: 12 residues. Between the trimmed V and J ends, which lost 7 bases and 8 bases, there was a span of 14 bases.

The genes are TRBV7-3 and TRBJ2-5; the match to TRBD1 covers 8 bases. The CDR3 runs to 14 residues. Germline V gene lookup returns CDR1 SGHTA and CDR2 FQGTGA. V lost 5 bases and J lost 5; bases outside the gene matches: 7. CDR3 protein: CASSAQGAIETQYF. In DNA, the CDR3 is TGTGCCAGCAGCGCCCAGGGGGCGATCGAGACCCAGTACTTC.

The sample holds one count of this clone. J is TRBJ2-5 and V is TRBV5-1; D not resolved. The germline gives CDR1 SGHRS, CDR2 YFSETQ. Trimming stripped 0 bases from V and 1 base from J, with 10 bases between. The CDR3 runs 15 residues. The CDR3 protein is CASSLAVRSQETQYF. The CDR3 DNA reads TGCGCCAGCAGCTTGGCCGTGAGGAGCCAAGAGACCCAGTACTTC.

V gene TRBV7-2 combines with J gene TRBJ1-3, with 7 bases fitting TRBD1. Germline V gene data show CDR1 as SGHTA and CDR2 as FQGNSA. V shed 1 base and J 3 bases; nucleotides not matched to a gene: 6. The CDR3 totals 16 residues. The DNA for the CDR3 is TGTGCCAGCAGCTTAGGGCCAGGGGGAAGTGGAAACACCATATATTTT. Its translation is CASSLGPGGSGNTIYF.

This clone was counted once. V and J are TRBV6-2 or TRBV6-3 and TRBJ1-5; no clear D. The CDR3 runs 15 residues. Germline V gene data show CDR1 as MNHEY and CDR2 as SVGEGT. V lost 2 bases and J lost 0, with 8 bases in between. CDR3 coding DNA: TGTGCCAGCAGTTACGGCGCCTATAGCAATCAGCCCCAGCATTTT. It yields the protein CASSYGAYSNQPQHF.

The chain uses TRBV19 and TRBJ2-1; D might be TRBD2 (5 bases). CDR1 is LNHDA and CDR2 is SQIVND in the germline V gene (reference sequence). Trimming removed 3 bases at V and 2 bases at J, with 11 bases between. The CDR3 totals 15 residues. The CDR3 loop is CASSIGLETYNEQFF. For the CDR3, the DNA is TGTGCCAGTAGTATCGGACTGGAGACCTACAATGAGCAGTTCTTC.

V is TRBV18 and J is TRBJ1-5, with D perhaps TRBD1 (5 bases). Germline V gene data show CDR1 as KGHSH and CDR2 as LQKENI. The CDR3 runs 16 residues. V was shortened by 2 bases and J by 2 bases, with 13 bases between the two germline ends. The CDR3 DNA follows: TGTGCCAGCTCACCAGGGGGATCCCGGGGCAATCAGCCCCAGCATTTT. Translated: CASSPGGSRGNQPQHF.

The genes are TRBV15 and TRBJ1-4, with D possibly matching TRBD1 (5 bases). CDR1 is LNHNV and CDR2 is YYDKDF in the germline V gene (reference sequence). The CDR3 runs to 16 residues. The germline V and J ends were trimmed by 0 bases and 8 bases, with 16 bases remaining between them. CDR3: CATSRDGAGLGEKLFF. CDR3 sequence (DNA): TGTGCCACCAGCAGAGATGGGGCAGGGCTCGGGGAAAAACTGTTTTTT.

This sequence joins TRBV28 and TRBJ1-2, with a weak D call TRBD1 (6 bases). Germline CDR1 reads MDHEN; CDR2 reads SYDVKM. V was cut by 6 bases and J by 5 bases, with 13 bases left in between. CDR3 length: 13 residues. The CDR3 is CASSTYRDYGYTF. The CDR3 bases are TGTGCCAGCAGCACCTACAGGGATTATGGCTACACCTTC.

This sequence joins TRBV7-9 and TRBJ1-6; the D is unclear. The CDR3 runs to 14 residues. Trimming took 3 bases from V and 7 from J, leaving 10 bases between them. CDR1 is SEHNR, CDR2 FQNEAQ, per germline (reference sequence). In nucleotides, the CDR3 is TGTGCCAGCAGCTTCTTAGGCCCAAATTCACCCCTCCACTTT. This gives the protein CASSFLGPNSPLHF.

V gene TRBV12-5 combines with J gene TRBJ1-1, with no clear D. The CDR3 loop spans 14 amino acids. The V end lost 5 bases, the J end lost 10 bases, and 20 bases lay between the germline ends. Germline V gives CDR1 LGHNT, CDR2 FRNRAP. This CDR3 reads CASGDGPLVTSAFF. The CDR3 coding sequence is TGTGCTAGTGGTGACGGACCACTCGTTACGTCAGCTTTCTTT.

The chain carries TRBV7-2 and TRBJ1-1; tentative D call: TRBD1 (5 bases). Trimming cost V 5 bases and J 3 bases, with 13 bases left between them. There are 14 residues in the CDR3. Germline-derived CDR1 and CDR2 are SGHTA and FQGNSA. The CDR3 sequence is CASSLLGGDTEAFF. The DNA of the CDR3 is TGTGCCAGCAGCCTACTCGGGGGGGACACTGAAGCTTTCTTT.

This clone was detected once. The J gene is TRBJ2-4, the V gene TRBV5-1; D might be TRBD1 (6 bases). V was cut by 4 bases and J by 8 bases, with 10 bases left in between. The CDR3 length is 12 residues. Per germline, CDR1 SGHRS and CDR2 YFSETQ. This chain's CDR3 is CASSPQGDIQYF. DNA for the CDR3: TGCGCCAGCAGCCCACAGGGAGACATTCAGTACTTC.

CDR3 DNA: TGTGCCAGCAGCCGATCAGGACTCGAGAACGGGGAGCTGTTTTTT. Protein: CASSRSGLENGELFF. The chain joins TRBV3-1 (or the pseudogene TRBV3-2) to TRBJ2-2, with D perhaps matching TRBD2 (5 bases). This CDR3 spans 15 amino acids. The germline V gene encodes CDR1 LGHDT and CDR2 YNNKEL (reference sequence). Trimming removed 4 bases from V and 7 bases from J, with 16 bases in between.

The J gene is TRBJ1-1, the V gene TRBV7-8; D remains unclear. V was trimmed by 7 bases and J by 4 bases, leaving 13 bases between them. CDR3 size: 13 residues. Germline CDR1 SGHVS, CDR2 FQNEAQ. The CDR3 protein is CASMNLRGTEAFF. The CDR3 DNA reads TGTGCCAGCATGAACCTTCGCGGCACTGAAGCTTTCTTT.

The chain carries TRBV19 and TRBJ2-1; the D gene is possibly TRBD1 (6 bases). The CDR3 is 13 residues long. Germline V CDR1 and CDR2: LNHDA, SQIVND (reference sequence). The V gene lost 6 bases and the J gene lost 0 bases, with 6 bases spanning the gap. The CDR3 loop is CASRGASYNEQFF. CDR3 nucleotide sequence: TGTGCCAGTAGGGGGGCCTCCTACAATGAGCAGTTCTTC.

V and J are TRBV11-2 and TRBJ1-2, with D unresolved. Per the germline V gene, CDR1 is SGHAT and CDR2 is FQNNGV. Trimming pared 1 base from V and 7 bases from J, leaving 19 bases between. The CDR3 runs to 16 residues. CDR3 sequence: CASSLGLLLNTGGYTF. CDR3 bases: TGTGCCAGCAGCTTAGGCCTCCTTCTGAATACGGGTGGCTACACCTTC. The full variable domain, with the rest looked up from reference TRBV11-2 and TRBJ1-2, is EAGVAQSPRYKIIEKRQSVAFWCNPISGHATLYWYQQILGQGPKLLIQFQNNGVVDDSQLPKDRFSAERLKGVDSTLKIQPAKLEDSAVYLCASSLGLLLNTGGYTFGSGTRLTVV.

This sequence joins TRBV5-6 and TRBJ2-7; TRBD1 agrees at 10 bases. Germline CDR1 reads SGHDT; CDR2 reads YYEEEE. The CDR3 is 13 residues long. Losses at the gene ends were 3 bases for V and 11 bases for J; bases not matched to a gene: 8. CDR3 sequence (DNA): TGTGCCAGCAGCTCCCTGGGACAGGGGAAAAAGTACTTC. Its translation: CASSSLGQGKKYF.

The chain uses TRBV6-5 and TRBJ1-2; the match to TRBD1 covers 9 bases. CDR3 length: 14 amino acids. CDR1 and CDR2 from the germline V gene are MNHEY and SVGAGI. The trim removed 6 bases at V and 3 bases at J, leaving 5 bases unmatched. The CDR3, as DNA: TGTGCCAGCAGCTGGGGACAGGGTTACTATGGCTACACCTTC. The encoded protein is CASSWGQGYYGYTF.

V gene TRBV28 combines with J gene TRBJ1-1; no firm D call. CDR3 length: 14 residues. The germline gives CDR1 MDHEN, CDR2 SYDVKM. Trimming pared 1 base from V and 1 base from J, leaving 7 bases between. CDR3 protein: CASSLSSPNTEAFF. The CDR3 bases are TGTGCCAGCAGTTTATCGTCCCCGAACACTGAAGCTTTCTTT.